This T cell receptor beta chain came from a study of blood T cell repertoires in COVID-19. About the study: The recovered donors of Cohort 3 showed two negative PCRs, clearance, or symptom resolution. In each case, the material was cDNA or gDNA derived from T cells, B-cell-depleted T cells, or PBMCs.

The CDR3 loop spans 15 amino acids. CDR1 LGHDT and CDR2 YNNKEL come from the germline V gene (reference sequence). V trimming: 3 bases; J trimming: 7 bases; junction bases outside the gene matches: 7. Assay used: immunoSEQ multiplex PCR; TCRdb lists only in-frame clones, some missing. The sample lists more than 200,000 clones; more than 75% were seen once. Those enrolled, adults aged roughly 18 to 89 years, came from around 24 US areas. Researchers sorted participants into cohorts using their self-reported clinical history. Specimen: PBMCs or T cells enriched from blood (not recorded which). The V gene is TRBV3-1 (or the pseudogene TRBV3-2), the J gene TRBJ1-5; 9 bases map to TRBD1. The source of this sequence is a man under 40 in a cohort exposed to, infected with or recovered from COVID-19 (not recorded which). As DNA, the CDR3 is TGTGCCAGCAGCCAGTCGGGACAGGGAAACCAGCCCCAGCATTTT. Protein sequence: CASSQSGQGNQPQHF.